This T cell receptor beta chain was sequenced during a study of blood T cell repertoires in COVID-19. Profiling relied on immunoSEQ multiplex PCR, and the TCRdb table lists in-frame clones only, not all of them. This sample yields about 440,000 clones, of which about 89% are seen a single time; roughly 4% belongs to the top ten. This clone has only a few counts. Germline V gene sequence: CDR1 MNHNS, CDR2 SASEGT. Deletions cut 2 bases from V and 6 bases from J, with 12 bases between. The CDR3 is 14 amino acids. The V call is TRBV6-1, the J call TRBJ2-3, with D tentatively TRBD1 (6 bases). Material: peripheral blood. The TCR was taken from a woman aged 25-40 years with acute or convalescent COVID-19. The CDR3 is CASSEWARGDTQYF. In nucleotides, the CDR3 is TGTGCCAGCAGTGAATGGGCCAGGGGCGATACGCAGTATTTT.